Below are 5 T cell receptor beta chains sequenced from a single sample in a study of shared clonotypes between healthy human individuals. Clones were sequenced by immunoSEQ multiplex PCR, and TCRdb holds only the in-frame ones, with some missing. The sample lists some 2,500,000 clones; 92% were seen once. The sample taken for sequencing was naive CD4+ T cells from PBMCs. Subset here: CD45RA+ positively selected. These TCRs come from a man aged 18 to 30 in good health. Some clones in this sample may be carry-over from other donors' samples.

The chain recombines TRBV19 with TRBJ1-2; unclear D gene. The V gene's germline CDR1 is LNHDA and CDR2 SQIVND (reference sequence). V gave up 1 base and J gave up 9 bases, with 9 bases separating them. The CDR3 covers 12 residues. CDR3 sequence: CASSIGSASYTF. The CDR3 DNA reads TGTGCCAGTAGTATAGGTTCGGCAAGCTACACCTTC.

The chain has TRBV19 and TRBJ2-7; 10 nucleotides agree with TRBD1. The V gene's germline CDR1 is LNHDA and CDR2 SQIVND (reference sequence). V was clipped by 3 bases and J by 2 bases; unmatched bases: 13. This CDR3 contains 18 residues. CDR3 in amino acids: CASSINWYGTGDPYEQYF. In DNA, the CDR3 is TGTGCCAGTAGTATTAATTGGTACGGGACAGGGGACCCCTACGAGCAGTACTTC.

This clone was observed a handful of times. V usage is TRBV7-2 and J usage is TRBJ1-1, with D unclear. Germline CDR1 is SGHTA and CDR2 is FQGNSA. The CDR3 spans 13 residues. V was cut by 4 bases and J by 5 bases, with 11 bases left in between. Here the CDR3 reads CASSYMRGTEAFF. CDR3 bases: TGTGCCAGCAGCTATATGAGAGGTACTGAAGCTTTCTTT.

CDR3 region: CASSNSLAHNEQFF. DNA for the CDR3: TGTGCCAGCAGCAATAGCCTAGCACACAATGAGCAGTTCTTC. V is TRBV11-3 and J is TRBJ2-1, with D tentatively TRBD2 (5 bases). The ends were cut back, 5 bases at V and 5 bases at J, with 13 bases in the middle. Germline V lookup: CDR1 SGHNT, CDR2 YENEEA. The CDR3 consists of 14 residues.

The chain carries TRBV19 and TRBJ1-1, with D perhaps matching TRBD1 (5 bases). Deletions cut 6 bases from V and 7 bases from J, with 15 bases between. CDR3 length: 13 amino acids. Germline V CDR1 and CDR2: LNHDA, SQIVND (reference sequence). CDR3 region: CASSILERGEAFF. CDR3 nucleotides: TGTGCCAGTAGCATCCTTGAGAGGGGTGAAGCTTTCTTT.